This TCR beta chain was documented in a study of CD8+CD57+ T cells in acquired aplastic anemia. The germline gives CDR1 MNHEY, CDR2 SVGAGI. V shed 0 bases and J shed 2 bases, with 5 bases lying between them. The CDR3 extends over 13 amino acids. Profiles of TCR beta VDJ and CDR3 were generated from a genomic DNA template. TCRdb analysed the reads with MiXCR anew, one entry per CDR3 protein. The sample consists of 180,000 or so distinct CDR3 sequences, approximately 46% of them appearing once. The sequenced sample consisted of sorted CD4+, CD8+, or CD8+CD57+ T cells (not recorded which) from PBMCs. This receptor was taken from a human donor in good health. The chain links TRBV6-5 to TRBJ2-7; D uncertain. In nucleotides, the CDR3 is TGTGCCAGCAGTTACTCTCCTACCTACGAGCAGTACTTC. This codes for CASSYSPTYEQYF.